This TCR beta chain originates from a study of technical replicates of blood from several donors. Only in-frame clones appear in the TCRdb table, and some are missing; sequencing was by immunoSEQ multiplex PCR. The sample lists under 100,000 clones, about 96% seen once, with just over 0.3% in the top ten. The CDR3 has 16 residues. With 0 bases removed from V and 6 bases from J, the gap between germline ends came to 17 bases. Germline V gives CDR1 LNHDA, CDR2 SQIVND (reference sequence). Material for sequencing was T cells isolated from PBMCs. The TCR was taken from a human donor in good health. The rearrangement links TRBV19 to TRBJ1-1; TRBD1 might be the D (5 bases). CDR3 amino acids: CASSIDREDIHAEAFF. The DNA for the CDR3 is TGTGCCAGTAGTATAGATAGGGAGGACATTCACGCTGAAGCTTTCTTT.